Below are 28 T cell receptor beta chains sequenced from a single sample in a study of T cells in narcolepsy. Some clones are missing from TCRdb's copy, which holds only in-frame ones; the method was immunoSEQ multiplex PCR. The sample includes roughly 25,000 clones, roughly 64% of them seen just once. The sequenced sample was memory (CD45RA-) CD4+ T cells from blood. Receptors originate from a human donor in good health.

The rearrangement joins TRBV28 to TRBJ2-7, with no clear D. V was trimmed by 3 bases and J by 4 bases, leaving 7 bases between them. This CDR3 region has 12 residues. Per germline, CDR1 MDHEN and CDR2 SYDVKM. CDR3 coding DNA: TGTGCCAGCAGTTTGAAAGGGTACGAGCAGTACTTC. The encoded protein is CASSLKGYEQYF.

The J gene is TRBJ2-1, the V gene TRBV2, with D maybe TRBD2 (7 bases). Trimming removed 3 bases at V and 4 bases at J, with 13 bases between. CDR3 length: 15 amino acids. Germline V CDR1 and CDR2: SNHLY, FYNNEI. DNA for the CDR3: TGTGCCAGCAGTGATAGGGGGGGCCCGTACAATGAGCAGTTCTTC. Protein sequence: CASSDRGGPYNEQFF.

This clone was counted between two and nine times. The chain joins TRBV6-5 to TRBJ1-6; TRBD1 is a possible D gene (6 bases). The V gene lost 6 bases and the J gene lost 10 bases, with 16 bases spanning the gap. This CDR3 spans 14 amino acids. Germline values: CDR1 MNHEY, CDR2 SVGAGI. CDR3 protein: CASSPGQNRSPLHF. The CDR3 region has the DNA TGTGCCAGCAGCCCAGGACAGAACCGATCACCCCTCCACTTT.

The V gene is TRBV30, the J gene TRBJ2-4; D call uncertain. With 5 bases removed from V and 1 base from J, the gap between germline ends came to 9 bases. Germline assignment: CDR1 GTSNPN and CDR2 SVGIG (reference sequence). The CDR3 spans 13 residues. CDR3 in amino acids: CAWESGAKNIQYF. In nucleotides, the CDR3 is TGTGCCTGGGAATCTGGGGCCAAAAACATTCAGTACTTC.

V usage is TRBV5-1 and J usage is TRBJ1-2, with D tentatively TRBD1 (5 bases). V was pared by 0 bases and J by 2 bases, with 11 bases between. Germline values: CDR1 SGHRS, CDR2 YFSETQ. This CDR3 has 15 residues. The chain's CDR3 is CASSLVTGSNYGYTF. CDR3 nucleotides: TGCGCCAGCAGCTTGGTCACAGGCTCGAACTATGGCTACACCTTC.

The chain carries TRBV28 and TRBJ2-7; D is uncertain. V was cut by 8 bases and J by 0 bases, with 11 bases left in between. CDR1 MDHEN and CDR2 SYDVKM come from the germline V gene. This CDR3 region has 13 residues. The CDR3 is CASLAARSYEQYF. Written as DNA, the CDR3 is TGTGCCAGCCTCGCAGCCCGCTCCTACGAGCAGTACTTC. The variable domain in full, completed from reference TRBV28 and TRBJ2-7, reads DVKVTQSSRYLVKRTGEKVFLECVQDMDHENMFWYRQDPGLGLRLIYFSYDVKMKEKGDIPEGYSVSREKKERFSLILESASTNQTSMYLCASLAARSYEQYFGPGTRLTVT.

The chain has TRBV19 and TRBJ1-4; D is perhaps TRBD1 (5 bases). Trimming stripped 8 bases from V and 4 bases from J, with 20 bases between. The CDR3 totals 16 residues. Germline V lookup: CDR1 LNHDA, CDR2 SQIVND (reference sequence). Written as DNA, the CDR3 is TGTGCCAGTTCAACCTACGGGGACCGCCGTAATGAAAAACTGTTTTTT. Translation gives CASSTYGDRRNEKLFF.

J is TRBJ2-3 and V is TRBV18; tentatively, D is TRBD1 (6 bases). Germline V lookup: CDR1 KGHSH, CDR2 LQKENI. CDR3 length: 16 residues. Trimming removed 6 bases from V and 1 base from J, with 17 bases in between. CDR3 nucleotide sequence: TGTGCCAGCTCGCCCCCGGGCTGGACAGGCACAGATACGCAGTATTTT. Translation gives CASSPPGWTGTDTQYF.

CDR3 bases: TGTGCCAGCAGCTTATCACAGGGTGCGGGGGCCCAGTACTTC. This sequence encodes CASSLSQGAGAQYF. This chain connects TRBV11-2 to TRBJ2-5; D is possibly TRBD2 (7 bases). Looked up from germline, CDR1 is SGHAT and CDR2 is FQNNGV. Trimming pared 2 bases from V and 9 bases from J, leaving 16 bases between. The CDR3 is 14 residues long.

Details on this clone: Sequence at one end of the junction differs from germline and may be a read error. This sequence joins TRBV6-5 and TRBJ2-5; no firm D call. The CDR3 contains 12 residues. CDR1 is MNHEY and CDR2 is SVGAGI in the germline V gene. CDR3 sequence reads: CASSQGPSPGHF. The CDR3, as DNA: TGTGCCAGCAGTCAAGGACCCTCTCCTGGCCACTTC.

This clone appeared a few times. This chain joins TRBV6-6 and TRBJ2-7; 7 bases are shared with TRBD1. Germline lookup yields CDR1 MNHNY and CDR2 SVGAGI (reference sequence). The CDR3 covers 15 residues. V shed 0 bases and J 2 bases; nucleotides not matched to a gene: 4. CDR3 loop: CASSYSKGQAYEQYF. As DNA, the CDR3 is TGTGCCAGCAGTTACTCGAAAGGACAGGCCTACGAGCAGTACTTC.

The V call is TRBV5-4, the J call TRBJ1-6, with a tentative D call TRBD1 (5 bases). CDR1 and CDR2 (germline): SGHNT, YYREEE (reference sequence). The CDR3 loop spans 10 amino acids. CDR3 residues: CAWGDSPLHF. The DNA of the CDR3 is TGTGCGTGGGGGGATTCACCCCTCCACTTT.

This clone was counted between two and nine times. This chain links TRBV6-5 with TRBJ2-3; D remains unclear. The CDR3 contains 11 residues. Trimming pared 7 bases from V and 2 bases from J, leaving 4 bases between. Germline values: CDR1 MNHEY, CDR2 SVGAGI. The CDR3 DNA reads TGTGCCAGCACTAACACAGATACGCAGTATTTT. Translation gives CASTNTDTQYF.

The gene calls are TRBV7-9 and TRBJ1-2; tentatively, D is TRBD1 (5 bases). V was clipped by 6 bases and J by 4 bases, with 21 bases between them. The CDR3 length is 16 residues. Germline V gives CDR1 SEHNR, CDR2 FQNEAQ (reference sequence). CDR3 region: CASSPPGTLMRYGYTF. CDR3 nucleotide sequence: TGTGCCAGCAGTCCACCCGGGACCCTGATGCGCTATGGCTACACCTTC.

This clone was found a few times. This chain uses TRBV7-2 with TRBJ1-5; a weak D match, TRBD1 (5 bases). CDR3 length: 15 amino acids. From germline, CDR1 is SGHTA and CDR2 FQGNSA. The germline V and J ends were trimmed by 2 bases and 0 bases, with 8 bases remaining between them. CDR3 DNA: TGTGCCAGCAGCTTACCAGGGTTTAGCAATCAGCCCCAGCATTTT. It translates to CASSLPGFSNQPQHF.

The genes are TRBV6-1 and TRBJ1-2; TRBD1 matches at 7 bases. The V gene end was trimmed by 3 bases and the J gene end by 4 bases; junction bases not matched to a gene: 11. The CDR3 consists of 16 residues. Germline loops: CDR1 MNHNS, CDR2 SASEGT. Here the CDR3 reads CASSDGKAGQIYGYTF. For the CDR3, the DNA is TGTGCCAGCAGTGACGGAAAGGCGGGACAGATCTATGGCTACACCTTC.

This clone was seen only once. This chain links TRBV7-2 with TRBJ2-2; perhaps TRBD2 as D (5 bases). The CDR3 consists of 13 residues. V lost 6 bases, J lost 4 bases, and 9 bases lay in between. Germline CDR1 reads SGHTA; CDR2 reads FQGNSA. The CDR3 DNA reads TGTGCCAGCAGACGGACTCTCACCGGGGAGCTGTTTTTT. Its translation: CASRRTLTGELFF. The variable domain in full, with the rest retrieved from reference TRBV7-2 and TRBJ2-2, is GAGVSQSPSNKVTEKGKDVELRCDPISGHTALYWYRQSLGQGLEFLIYFQGNSAPDKSGLPSDRFSAERTGGSVSTLTIQRTQQEDSAVYLCASRRTLTGELFFGEGSRLTVL.

The gene calls are TRBV5-6 and TRBJ1-2; D is possibly TRBD1 (6 bases). V dropped 4 bases and J dropped 2 bases, with 9 bases sitting between them. Germline CDR1 SGHDT, CDR2 YYEEEE. This CDR3 comprises 13 residues. The chain's CDR3 is CASSLRGNYGYTF. DNA for the CDR3: TGTGCCAGCAGCCTCAGGGGAAACTATGGCTACACCTTC.

The gene calls are TRBV28 and TRBJ2-2; D gene unclear. Germline values: CDR1 MDHEN, CDR2 SYDVKM. CDR3 length equals 11 residues. V was pared by 8 bases and J by 7 bases, with 8 bases between. In nucleotides, the CDR3 is TGTGCCAGCGGAACGGTCGGGGAGCTGTTTTTT. Protein sequence: CASGTVGELFF.

This chain joins TRBV10-3 and TRBJ1-1, with 8 nucleotides matching TRBD1. J was trimmed by 0 bases and V by 4 bases; bases with no gene match: 13. Germline V gene lookup returns CDR1 ENHRY and CDR2 SYGVKD. CDR3 length equals 18 residues. This chain's CDR3 is CAISAAGGGGTLNTEAFF. Here the CDR3 DNA reads TGTGCCATCAGTGCCGCAGGGGGCGGTGGGACATTGAACACTGAAGCTTTCTTT.

V usage is TRBV6-5 and J usage is TRBJ1-5; D might be TRBD1 (5 bases). Trimming shortened V by 5 bases and J by 0 bases, and 8 bases separated the two germline ends. CDR1 and CDR2 from the germline V gene are MNHEY and SVGAGI. The CDR3 runs to 14 residues. The CDR3 DNA follows: TGTGCCAGCAGTGAAGGGGATAGCAATCAGCCCCAGCATTTT. This translates into CASSEGDSNQPQHF.

This clone has only a few counts. The chain couples TRBV6-6 to TRBJ2-7; no clear D. Germline V gene data show CDR1 as MNHNY and CDR2 as SVGAGI (reference sequence). V was cut by 6 bases and J by 6 bases, with 9 bases left in between. There are 11 residues in the CDR3. This CDR3 is CASRRVSEQYF. DNA for the CDR3: TGTGCCAGCAGGCGAGTAAGCGAGCAGTACTTC.

As DNA, the CDR3 is TGCGCCAGCAGCTTGGACGGCAGGGATGTGAACGAGCAGTACTTC. This translates into CASSLDGRDVNEQYF. The chain uses TRBV5-1 and TRBJ2-7; possibly TRBD1 for D (5 bases). The CDR3 consists of 15 residues. Germline CDR1 is SGHRS and CDR2 is YFSETQ. Trimming took 0 bases from V and 5 from J, leaving 15 bases between them.

The V gene is TRBV10-1, the J gene TRBJ2-3; D is unclear. In germline, CDR1 is WNHNN, CDR2 SYGVQD (reference sequence). Between the trimmed V and J ends, which lost 3 bases and 1 base, there was a span of 8 bases. The CDR3 sequence is 14 residues long. The CDR3 bases are TGCGCCAGCAGTGACTCATATGGCACAGATACGCAGTATTTT. Its translation: CASSDSYGTDTQYF.

With regard to this clone: Other DNA variants within this sample encode the same CDR3. The chain combines TRBV29-1 with TRBJ2-1, with a tentative D call TRBD2 (6 bases). The CDR3 length is 14 residues. The germline V gene encodes CDR1 SQVTM and CDR2 ANQGSEA. Trimming took off 7 bases at V and 3 bases at J, with 16 bases between the two ends. Here the CDR3 reads CSGGLAGIYNEQFF. Here the CDR3 DNA reads TGCAGCGGGGGTTTGGCGGGGATCTACAATGAGCAGTTCTTC.

The chain combines TRBV30 with TRBJ1-1; D not certain. V was cut by 2 bases and J by 7 bases, with 17 bases left in between. Germline V gene data show CDR1 as GTSNPN and CDR2 as SVGIG (reference sequence). The CDR3 covers 14 residues. For the CDR3, the DNA is TGTGCCTGGAGTAGACTCCGGGATCTGAGTGAAGCTTTCTTT. Translation gives CAWSRLRDLSEAFF. Combining the CDR3 with reference TRBV30 and TRBJ1-1 gives the whole variable domain SQTIHQWPATLVQPVGSPLSLECTVEGTSNPNLYWYRQAAGRGLQLLFYSVGIGQISSEVPQNLSASRPQDRQFILSSKKLLLSDSGFYLCAWSRLRDLSEAFFGQGTRLTVV.

This chain connects TRBV6-1 to TRBJ1-6; 10 bases fit TRBD1. V trimming: 7 bases; J trimming: 13 bases; junction bases outside the gene matches: 10. The CDR3 has 14 residues. CDR1 and CDR2 (germline): MNHNS, SASEGT. CDR3 amino acids: CASIPGQGFVPLHF. Here the CDR3 DNA reads TGTGCCAGCATCCCGGGACAGGGGTTCGTTCCCCTCCACTTT.

The V gene is TRBV5-4, the J gene TRBJ2-1; no clear D gene. This CDR3 comprises 13 residues. The germline V gene has CDR1 SGHNT and CDR2 YYREEE (reference sequence). The V end lost 3 bases, the J end lost 4 bases, and 8 bases lay between the germline ends. CDR3 sequence: CASSSPLYNEQFF. CDR3 nucleotides: TGTGCCAGCAGCTCACCCCTATACAATGAGCAGTTCTTC.